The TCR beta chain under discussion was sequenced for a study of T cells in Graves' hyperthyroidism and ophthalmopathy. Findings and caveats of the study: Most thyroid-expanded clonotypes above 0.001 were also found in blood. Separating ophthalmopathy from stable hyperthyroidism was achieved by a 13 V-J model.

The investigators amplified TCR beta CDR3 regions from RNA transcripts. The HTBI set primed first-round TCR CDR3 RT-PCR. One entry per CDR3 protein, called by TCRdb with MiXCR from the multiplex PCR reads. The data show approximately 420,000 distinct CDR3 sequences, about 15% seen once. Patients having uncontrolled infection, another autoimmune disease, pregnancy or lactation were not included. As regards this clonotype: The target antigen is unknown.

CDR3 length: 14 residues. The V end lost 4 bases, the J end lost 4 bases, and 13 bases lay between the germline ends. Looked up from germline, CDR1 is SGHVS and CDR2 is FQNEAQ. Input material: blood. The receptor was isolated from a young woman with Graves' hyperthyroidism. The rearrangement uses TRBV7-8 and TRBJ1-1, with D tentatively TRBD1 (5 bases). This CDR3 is CASSSGPLITEAFF. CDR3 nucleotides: TGTGCCAGCAGCTCGGGACCCTTGATCACTGAAGCTTTCTTT.